The 13 T cell receptor beta chains in this list originate from one sample, sequenced in a study of beta chain features in type 1 diabetes. Study-wide findings and caveats: Type 1 diabetes patients had TCRB CDR3s that were shorter (moderately but significantly so) in all four CD4+ subsets.

Expressed TCRB transcripts were sequenced because the isolated RNA had all been reverse transcribed beforehand. Measured with immunoSEQ multiplex PCR; TCRdb has only the in-frame clones, and not every one. The repertoire consists of more than 300,000 clones, with over 10% occurring once and the leading ten covering about 0.01%. Their cognate antigens are unknown. Sequencing input: naive CD4+ T cells from blood. Every receptor here comes from a woman aged 18-29 years with type 1 diabetes.

This clone was picked up a small number of times. The chain's CDR3 is CASSQVAGGGEQYF. The CDR3 DNA sequence: TGCGCCAGCAGCCAAGTGGCGGGGGGTGGCGAGCAGTACTTC. This rearrangement joins TRBV4-3 to TRBJ2-7; 8 bases agree with TRBD2. The CDR3 is made up of 14 amino acids. Germline V gene sequence: CDR1 LGHNA, CDR2 YSLEER. After removal of 1 base from V and 6 bases from J, the junction contained 5 bases not matched to a gene.

The V call is TRBV4-3, the J call TRBJ1-6; no clear D gene. The CDR3 has 16 residues. V dropped 3 bases and J dropped 8 bases, with 17 bases sitting between them. Germline assignment: CDR1 LGHNA and CDR2 YSLEER. In nucleotides, the CDR3 is TGCGCCAGCAGCCAGACCTTGGCAGGATTGTATTCACCCCTCCACTTT. Its protein product is CASSQTLAGLYSPLHF.

V is TRBV27 and J is TRBJ2-3; tentatively, D is TRBD1 (6 bases). This CDR3 region has 13 residues. V shed 6 bases and J shed 2 bases, with 9 bases lying between them. Germline loops: CDR1 MNHEY, CDR2 SMNVEV (reference sequence). The DNA of the CDR3 is TGTGCCAGCAGGGACAGCTACACAGATACGCAGTATTTT. Encoded protein: CASRDSYTDTQYF.

There are a few counts of this clone. V gene TRBV7-6 combines with J gene TRBJ2-2; D remains ambiguous. Per germline, CDR1 SGHVS and CDR2 FNYEAQ. Trimming left V 7 bases short and J 4 bases short, with 10 bases between. The CDR3 runs to 13 residues. CDR3 amino acids: CASNTISTGELFF. Written as DNA, the CDR3 is TGTGCCAGCAACACGATAAGCACCGGGGAGCTGTTTTTT.

This clone showed up just a few times. This chain joins TRBV5-4 and TRBJ2-2, with 7 bases that match TRBD2. Germline CDR1 is SGHNT and CDR2 is YYREEE (reference sequence). V shed 4 bases and J 4 bases; nucleotides not matched to a gene: 7. This CDR3 region has 15 residues. This chain's CDR3 is CASSPPGGSTGELFF. In DNA form, the CDR3 reads TGTGCCAGCAGCCCTCCCGGGGGGAGCACCGGGGAGCTGTTTTTT.

This clone was seen a few times. The chain is built from TRBV6-5 and TRBJ2-5; D remains ambiguous. Germline assignment: CDR1 MNHEY and CDR2 SVGAGI. Trimming removed 0 bases from V and 4 bases from J, with 12 bases in between. This CDR3 spans 15 amino acids. The CDR3 coding sequence is TGTGCCAGCAGTTACTCATCTCTCACGAGAGAGACCCAGTACTTC. Residues: CASSYSSLTRETQYF.

This clone has more than one count but fewer than ten. The rearrangement joins TRBV25-1 to TRBJ2-7, with TRBD2 matching 14 bases. Per the germline V gene, CDR1 is MGHDK and CDR2 is SYGVNS. V dropped 11 bases and J dropped 3; count of bases not matched to a gene: 9. This CDR3 contains 15 residues. CDR3 nucleotide sequence: TGTGCCTCCGGGACTAGCGGGGGCCATTACTACGAGCAGTACTTC. It encodes CASGTSGGHYYEQYF.

This chain uses TRBV7-8 with TRBJ2-1; TRBD1 matches at 8 bases. The V and J ends lost 4 bases and 5 bases, in that order; junction bases with no gene match: 7. Germline lookup yields CDR1 SGHVS and CDR2 FQNEAQ. This CDR3 region has 15 residues. Here the CDR3 reads CASSSSGGADNEQFF. CDR3 DNA: TGTGCCAGCAGCTCGTCAGGGGGCGCCGACAATGAGCAGTTCTTC.

The V gene is TRBV7-2, the J gene TRBJ2-1, with 7 positions matching TRBD2. The CDR3 sequence is 14 residues long. Germline V gene sequence: CDR1 SGHTA, CDR2 FQGNSA. The DNA for the CDR3 is TGTGGCTCCCGTCCTAGCGGAGGCCACAATGAGCAGTTCTTC. It encodes CGSRPSGGHNEQFF.

This sequence joins TRBV27 and TRBJ2-5; a weak D match, TRBD2 (6 bases). The V and J ends lost 5 bases and 5 bases respectively, with 12 bases between them. The CDR3 has 13 amino acids. Germline CDR1 is MNHEY and CDR2 is SMNVEV (reference sequence). CDR3 residues: CASSPRRDETQYF. In DNA, the CDR3 is TGTGCCAGCAGTCCTCGGAGGGACGAGACCCAGTACTTC.

The chain uses TRBV7-2 and TRBJ2-5; D perhaps matches TRBD2 (5 bases). The CDR3 totals 15 residues. Per germline, CDR1 SGHTA and CDR2 FQGNSA. The V end lost 5 bases, the J end lost 5 bases, and 18 bases lay between the germline ends. DNA for the CDR3: TGTGCCAGCAGCGGGCTGGAGGCCGGTCAGGAGACCCAGTACTTC. This codes for CASSGLEAGQETQYF.

This clone has just a few counts. The V and J genes are TRBV7-2 and TRBJ1-1; no clear D. The CDR3 has 15 residues. Germline CDR1 and CDR2: SGHTA and FQGNSA. V lost 0 bases to trimming and J lost 3 bases, with 11 bases between them. The CDR3 region is CASSLARLTYTEAFF. CDR3 DNA: TGTGCCAGCAGCTTAGCGCGCCTTACGTACACTGAAGCTTTCTTT. Combining the CDR3 with reference TRBV7-2 and TRBJ1-1 gives the whole variable domain GAGVSQSPSNKVTEKGKDVELRCDPISGHTALYWYRQSLGQGLEFLIYFQGNSAPDKSGLPSDRFSAERTGGSVSTLTIQRTQQEDSAVYLCASSLARLTYTEAFFGQGTRLTVV.

The sample holds a few counts of this clone. Germline is not matched at one junction end, which may reflect a read error. This chain connects TRBV29-1 to TRBJ1-3; D is possibly TRBD1 (5 bases). Germline V gene sequence: CDR1 SQVTM, CDR2 ANQGSEA. The CDR3 extends over 13 amino acids. CDR3 DNA sequence: TGCAGCGTTACAGGAACCTCCTGGAACAACATATATTTT. Translation gives CSVTGTSWNNIYF.